This entry is about one TCR beta chain. Other DNA sequences in this sample translate to the same CDR3. This specimen belongs to a study of T cell responses to AZD1222 COVID-19 vaccine. Assay: immunoSEQ multiplex PCR; the TCRdb copy retains only in-frame clones and omits some. The sample lists roughly 110,000 clones, about 93% occurring once. This CDR3 contains 13 residues. Germline V gene sequence: CDR1 MNHEY, CDR2 SMNVEV (reference sequence). V was trimmed by 2 bases and J by 1 base, leaving 6 bases between them. This sequence originates from an adult who received the AZD1222 COVID-19 vaccine. Here the sequenced sample was peripheral blood, taken 28 days after the second AZD1222 dose. The V gene is TRBV27, the J gene TRBJ2-7; D is unclear. This chain's CDR3 is CASSLGQSYEQYF. For the CDR3, the DNA is TGTGCCAGCAGTTTAGGGCAGTCCTACGAGCAGTACTTC.